The next 14 T cell receptor beta chains were all read from a single sample in a study of early stage breast cancer tumors. The table came from immunoSEQ multiplex PCR; TCRdb's copy has only in-frame clones and leaves some out. Here the sample spans approximately 7,400 clones, around 60% being singletons. The sample consisted of breast tumor tissue. The receptors come from a person aged 70 to 85 with breast cancer.

This chain links TRBV7-9 with TRBJ2-2, with 10 bases aligning to TRBD1. Germline assignment: CDR1 SEHNR and CDR2 FQNEAQ (reference sequence). The V segment lost 4 bases and the J segment 1 base; nucleotides outside the gene matches: 3. The CDR3 has 16 residues. CDR3 bases: TGTGCCAGCAGCTCATGGACAGGGGGGAACACCGGGGAGCTGTTTTTT. This encodes CASSSWTGGNTGELFF.

The genes are TRBV30 and TRBJ1-4; the D gene is possibly TRBD1 (6 bases). V lost 5 bases and J 4 bases, leaving 11 bases between the germline ends. Germline-derived CDR1 and CDR2 are GTSNPN and SVGIG (reference sequence). This CDR3 is built from 13 residues. The CDR3, as DNA: TGTGCCTGGCGGGCGGACAGTAATGAAAAACTGTTTTTT. Residues: CAWRADSNEKLFF. The complete variable domain, with remaining parts taken from reference TRBV30 and TRBJ1-4, reads SQTIHQWPATLVQPVGSPLSLECTVEGTSNPNLYWYRQAAGRGLQLLFYSVGIGQISSEVPQNLSASRPQDRQFILSSKKLLLSDSGFYLCAWRADSNEKLFFGSGTQLSVL.

This chain joins TRBV9 and TRBJ1-3; TRBD1 matches at 10 bases. The CDR3 length is 15 residues. V dropped 7 bases and J dropped 0; count of bases not matched to a gene: 4. Per the germline V gene, CDR1 is SGDLS and CDR2 is YYNGEE. CDR3 sequence (DNA): TGTGCCAGCGGACAGGGGGAATCCTCTGGAAACACCATATATTTT. Translated, it gives CASGQGESSGNTIYF.

The chain has TRBV18 and TRBJ2-7; TRBD1 is a possible D gene (5 bases). The CDR3 is 14 amino acids. Germline V gene data show CDR1 as KGHSH and CDR2 as LQKENI. V lost 3 bases, J lost 1 base, and 10 bases lay in between. The CDR3 nucleotides read TGTGCCAGCTCACCGACAGTTGGATCCTACGAGCAGTACTTC. Its protein product is CASSPTVGSYEQYF.

The CDR3 here is CASNPGWNTEAFF. CDR3 sequence (DNA): TGTGCCAGTAACCCAGGGTGGAACACTGAAGCTTTCTTT. The rearrangement links TRBV19 to TRBJ1-1; tentatively, D is TRBD1 (5 bases). Trimming took off 7 bases at V and 1 base at J, with 10 bases between the two ends. Germline CDR1 reads LNHDA; CDR2 reads SQIVND (reference sequence). The CDR3 runs to 13 residues.

The V call is TRBV5-1, the J call TRBJ2-3, with D possibly TRBD2 on 7 matching bases. Germline V CDR1 and CDR2: SGHRS, YFSETQ. CDR3 length equals 15 residues. V lost 0 bases and J lost 2, with 10 bases in between. CDR3 sequence (DNA): TGCGCCAGCAGCTTGGGGGGGGGCGACACAGATACGCAGTATTTT. Translating it yields CASSLGGGDTDTQYF.

This chain connects TRBV19 to TRBJ1-2, with a possible D match to TRBD1 (5 bases). The CDR3 is 13 amino acids. Trimming removed 6 bases at V and 7 bases at J, with 15 bases between. Germline V CDR1 and CDR2: LNHDA, SQIVND (reference sequence). In nucleotides, the CDR3 is TGTGCCAGTAGGACAGTAGACGAGCGTGGCTACACCTTC. This sequence encodes CASRTVDERGYTF.

This sequence joins TRBV10-3 and TRBJ2-1, with TRBD2 matching 11 bases. V shed 10 bases, J shed 4 bases, and the junction held 3 bases outside the gene matches. This CDR3 is 13 amino acids long. CDR1 ENHRY and CDR2 SYGVKD come from the germline V gene. CDR3 region: CATRTSGYNEQFF. CDR3 nucleotide sequence: TGTGCCACCCGGACTAGCGGGTACAATGAGCAGTTCTTC.

By its share, this clone is medium-sized. The CDR3 DNA sequence: TGTGCCAGCAGTTTATCGCTCCAGGGAAGTCAGCCCCAGCATTTT. Its translation is CASSLSLQGSQPQHF. The rearrangement links TRBV27 to TRBJ1-5; perhaps TRBD1 as D (5 bases). The germline V and J ends were trimmed by 0 bases and 6 bases, with 12 bases remaining between them. There are 15 residues in the CDR3. Looked up from germline, CDR1 is MNHEY and CDR2 is SMNVEV (reference sequence).

This rearrangement joins TRBV28 to TRBJ1-1, with D hard to call. Trimming cost V 4 bases and J 4 bases, with 13 bases left between them. The V gene's germline CDR1 is MDHEN and CDR2 SYDVKM. This CDR3 contains 14 residues. CDR3 protein: CASSWPAGSTEAFF. The CDR3 coding sequence is TGTGCCAGCAGTTGGCCCGCTGGGAGCACTGAAGCTTTCTTT.

This chain links TRBV7-2 with TRBJ2-5, with 15 bases lining up with TRBD2. Looked up from germline, CDR1 is SGHTA and CDR2 is FQGNSA. V lost 0 bases and J lost 5; bases outside the gene matches: 4. The CDR3 has 17 amino acids. CDR3 sequence reads: CASSLAGTSGGRETQYF. CDR3 in DNA: TGTGCCAGCAGCTTAGCCGGGACTAGCGGGGGGCGGGAGACCCAGTACTTC.

V gene TRBV11-2 combines with J gene TRBJ2-3; TRBD2 agrees at 8 bases. With V trimmed by 5 bases and J by 4 bases, 20 bases remained unmatched. CDR1 is SGHAT and CDR2 is FQNNGV in the germline V gene. The CDR3 spans 19 residues. In DNA form, the CDR3 reads TGTGCCAGCAGCCTCGGGGGGGAGCATCCGGGCCCCCCCCCAGATACGCAGTATTTT. Protein: CASSLGGEHPGPPPDTQYF.

This clone is labeled as medium-sized. The J gene is TRBJ2-3, the V gene TRBV7-6; 8 bases are a match to TRBD1. The CDR3 sequence is 14 residues long. Germline trimming cut 5 bases from V and 6 bases from J; bases unmatched to any gene: 7. CDR1 is SGHVS and CDR2 is FNYEAQ in the germline V gene. The CDR3 sequence: CASSVGQGQDTQYF. The CDR3 DNA follows: TGTGCCAGCAGCGTAGGACAGGGTCAGGATACGCAGTATTTT.

This clone has only one observation. This chain connects TRBV7-5 to TRBJ2-1; TRBD1, the table's D call, lacks a check against the DNA. TRBV7-5 is shown as a pseudogene. The CDR3 loop spans 13 amino acids. The DNA of the CDR3 is TGTGCCAGCAGCTTACTAGGGGTAGGTGAGCAGTTCTTC. Its translation: CASSLLGVGEQFF.